This passage covers 25 T cell receptor beta chains from one sample sequenced in a study of beta chain features in type 1 diabetes. Expressed TCRB transcripts were sequenced because the isolated RNA had all been reverse transcribed beforehand. TCRdb's table, derived via immunoSEQ multiplex PCR, lists solely in-frame clones and lacks some. The sample holds hundreds of thousands of clones, more than 9.5% seen once. The source material was naive CD4+ T cells from blood. The receptor source for this set is a young woman in good health.

This chain links TRBV11-3 with TRBJ2-4, with D maybe TRBD1 (5 bases). The germline gives CDR1 SGHNT, CDR2 YENEEA. This CDR3 spans 17 amino acids. Trimming stripped 3 bases from V and 0 bases from J, with 15 bases between. The CDR3 bases are TGTGCCAGCAGCTTTTACAGGCCAGAAATAGCCAAAAACATTCAGTACTTC. Translation gives CASSFYRPEIAKNIQYF.

This clone showed up just a few times. This specimen includes other DNA sequences encoding the same CDR3. The V gene is TRBV29-1, the J gene TRBJ1-1; 7 bases agree with TRBD1. The germline V gene has CDR1 SQVTM and CDR2 ANQGSEA. Trimming at V came to 5 bases and at J to 3 bases, leaving 3 bases not matched to a gene. The CDR3 extends over 12 amino acids. The CDR3 DNA sequence: TGCAGCGTTAACAGGGGTCACACTGAAGCTTTCTTT. Amino acid sequence: CSVNRGHTEAFF. Based on the CDR3 plus reference TRBV29-1 and TRBJ1-1, the full variable domain is SAVISQKPSRDICQRGTSLTIQCQVDSQVTMMFWYRQQPGQSLTLIATANQGSEATYESGFVIDKFPISRPNLTFSTLTVSNMSPEDSSIYLCSVNRGHTEAFFGQGTRLTVV.

Only a few counts were recorded for this clone. This chain connects TRBV19 to TRBJ1-2; tentative D call: TRBD1 (5 bases). Trimming pared 4 bases from V and 4 bases from J, leaving 13 bases between. The length of the CDR3 is 14 residues. In germline, CDR1 is LNHDA, CDR2 SQIVND (reference sequence). In nucleotides, the CDR3 is TGTGCCAGTAGTAACCCTCGGGGGAGCTATGGCTACACCTTC. It is translated as CASSNPRGSYGYTF.

The chain uses TRBV7-2 and TRBJ2-3; tentatively, D is TRBD2 (6 bases). This CDR3 spans 17 amino acids. The V and J ends lost 0 bases and 3 bases respectively, with 16 bases between them. Germline CDR1 is SGHTA and CDR2 is FQGNSA. As DNA, the CDR3 is TGTGCCAGCAGCTTAGCGCGGAGGGGTAGAGGGACAGATACGCAGTATTTT. Encoded protein: CASSLARRGRGTDTQYF.

The rearrangement uses TRBV5-1 and TRBJ2-7, with a weak D call TRBD2 (7 bases). CDR3 size: 14 residues. The V and J ends lost 1 base and 6 bases respectively, with 14 bases between them. Germline V lookup: CDR1 SGHRS, CDR2 YFSETQ. This chain's CDR3 is CASSLRGAAIEQYF. In DNA form, the CDR3 reads TGCGCCAGCAGCTTGCGGGGGGCAGCTATCGAGCAGTACTTC.

The rearrangement uses TRBV11-2 and TRBJ2-5; D possibly corresponds to TRBD2 (5 bases). CDR1 and CDR2 (germline): SGHAT, FQNNGV. There are 14 residues in the CDR3. Trimming cost V 2 bases and J 7 bases, with 14 bases left between them. As DNA, the CDR3 is TGTGCCAGCAGCTTAATTCCCGCCGCGGGGACCCAGTACTTC. Its protein is CASSLIPAAGTQYF.

In this sample, this clone turned up a few times. V and J are TRBV28 and TRBJ2-1; no clear D. Trimming shortened V by 4 bases and J by 4 bases, and 5 bases separated the two germline ends. CDR3 size: 12 residues. Germline V lookup: CDR1 MDHEN, CDR2 SYDVKM. The CDR3 DNA sequence: TGTGCCAGCAGTTCAGTGTACAATGAGCAGTTCTTC. Encoded protein: CASSSVYNEQFF.

The chain has TRBV28 and TRBJ1-2; 8 nucleotides line up with TRBD1. Germline V gene sequence: CDR1 MDHEN, CDR2 SYDVKM. The V segment lost 5 bases and the J segment 4 bases; nucleotides outside the gene matches: 3. The CDR3 is made up of 13 amino acids. In DNA, the CDR3 is TGTGCCAGCAGTGGGACAGGCCCCTATGGCTACACCTTC. Its protein product is CASSGTGPYGYTF.

Only a few counts were recorded for this clone. The chain carries TRBV19 and TRBJ2-2; D is perhaps TRBD1 or TRBD2 (5 bases each). Germline CDR1 reads LNHDA; CDR2 reads SQIVND (reference sequence). The CDR3 has 15 residues. Trimming removed 4 bases from V and 7 bases from J, with 16 bases in between. CDR3 sequence (DNA): TGTGCCAGTAGTACCGGGACGCTTGGAGGCGGGGAGCTGTTTTTT. Protein sequence: CASSTGTLGGGELFF.

The chain links TRBV7-2 to TRBJ2-5, with D hard to call. Trimming removed 5 bases from V and 2 bases from J, with 9 bases in between. Germline V gene data show CDR1 as SGHTA and CDR2 as FQGNSA. This CDR3 is 13 amino acids long. CDR3 sequence (DNA): TGTGCCAGCAGCCCGTCACCTCAAGAGACCCAGTACTTC. It specifies CASSPSPQETQYF.

This clone occurred a few times. In the same sample, other DNA sequences code for this CDR3. The chain employs TRBV5-1 and TRBJ2-2, with D unclear. This CDR3 spans 12 amino acids. The germline V gene encodes CDR1 SGHRS and CDR2 YFSETQ. The V end was cut by 5 bases, the J end by 1 base, with 3 bases between. Here the CDR3 DNA reads TGCGCCAGCAGGCAGAACACCGGGGAGCTGTTTTTT. Its translation is CASRQNTGELFF.

This clone was recorded a few times. V is TRBV30 and J is TRBJ1-5, with no clear D. The V end was cut by 2 bases, the J end by 7 bases, with 12 bases between. This CDR3 has 13 residues. Germline V lookup: CDR1 GTSNPN, CDR2 SVGIG (reference sequence). CDR3 in DNA: TGTGCCTGGAGTTCTGGGGAGGACCAGCCCCAGCATTTT. This encodes CAWSSGEDQPQHF. Variable domain in full (rest from reference TRBV30 and TRBJ1-5): SQTIHQWPATLVQPVGSPLSLECTVEGTSNPNLYWYRQAAGRGLQLLFYSVGIGQISSEVPQNLSASRPQDRQFILSSKKLLLSDSGFYLCAWSSGEDQPQHFGDGTRLSIL.

This chain joins TRBV2 and TRBJ2-1; 8 bases are a match to TRBD2. V shed 8 bases and J 7 bases; nucleotides not matched to a gene: 10. This CDR3 is 14 amino acids long. The germline V gene has CDR1 SNHLY and CDR2 FYNNEI. Here the CDR3 reads CASWGLAGNNEQFF. The CDR3 DNA reads TGTGCCAGCTGGGGTCTAGCGGGCAATAATGAGCAGTTCTTC.

The J gene is TRBJ1-1, the V gene TRBV2, with 7 bases identical to TRBD1. CDR3 size: 13 residues. Germline CDR1 reads SNHLY; CDR2 reads FYNNEI. V was clipped by 6 bases and J by 1 base; unmatched bases: 2. The CDR3 nucleotides are TGTGCCAGCAGCCACAGGGGGAACACTGAAGCTTTCTTT. Protein product: CASSHRGNTEAFF. The full variable domain, its missing parts supplied by reference TRBV2 and TRBJ1-1, is EPEVTQTPSHQVTQMGQEVILRCVPISNHLYFYWYRQILGQKVEFLVSFYNNEISEKSEIFDDQFSVERPDGSNFTLKIRSTKLEDSAMYFCASSHRGNTEAFFGQGTRLTVV.

This clone was found a few times. The chain combines TRBV7-9 with TRBJ2-4, with 7 bases matching TRBD1. J lost 5 bases, V lost 5 bases, and 12 bases had no gene match. CDR3 length equals 16 residues. Germline assignment: CDR1 SEHNR and CDR2 FQNEAQ (reference sequence). CDR3 sequence: CASSTNRGGQENIQYF. The CDR3 DNA reads TGTGCCAGCAGCACCAACAGGGGTGGGCAGGAAAACATTCAGTACTTC.

This clone was seen a few times. The gene calls are TRBV10-3 and TRBJ2-7; 7 nucleotides line up with TRBD1. The CDR3 has 14 amino acids. Germline V gene lookup returns CDR1 ENHRY and CDR2 SYGVKD. V lost 3 bases, J lost 4 bases, and 6 bases stayed unmatched. In DNA, the CDR3 is TGTGCCATCAGTGATAGACAGGGAAATTACGAGCAGTACTTC. This gives the protein CAISDRQGNYEQYF.

The chain combines TRBV9 with TRBJ1-2; D is unclear. V was clipped by 0 bases and J by 8 bases, with 8 bases between them. Germline V gene sequence: CDR1 SGDLS, CDR2 YYNGEE. CDR3 size: 12 residues. The CDR3 loop reads CASSVVGKGYTF. DNA for the CDR3: TGTGCCAGCAGCGTAGTAGGGAAGGGCTACACCTTC.

This clone was observed a handful of times. The rearrangement joins TRBV18 to TRBJ2-1, with TRBD2 matching 7 bases. The CDR3 is made up of 13 amino acids. V shed 3 bases, J shed 7 bases, and the junction held 3 bases outside the gene matches. The V gene's germline CDR1 is KGHSH and CDR2 LQKENI. The CDR3 here is CASSPGTKNEQFF. Written as DNA, the CDR3 is TGTGCCAGCTCACCGGGGACTAAAAATGAGCAGTTCTTC.

CDR3 amino acids: CASNLAAITDTQYF. DNA for the CDR3: TGCGCCAGTAACCTAGCGGCAATAACAGATACGCAGTATTTT. The chain joins TRBV5-1 to TRBJ2-3, with TRBD2 identical over 7 bases. The V gene end was trimmed by 8 bases and the J gene end by 3 bases; junction bases not matched to a gene: 9. Germline loops: CDR1 SGHRS, CDR2 YFSETQ. The CDR3 extends over 14 amino acids.

This clone has only a few counts. The chain recombines TRBV7-2 with TRBJ1-4; a possible D gene is TRBD1 (5 bases). V was shortened by 2 bases and J by 8 bases, with 12 bases between the two germline ends. Germline lookup yields CDR1 SGHTA and CDR2 FQGNSA. The length of the CDR3 is 14 residues. Written as DNA, the CDR3 is TGTGCCAGCAGCTTAACCCGGTCAGGGGAAAAACTGTTTTTT. As protein: CASSLTRSGEKLFF.

This clone was detected only a few times. This sequence joins TRBV12-5 and TRBJ2-1; 8 bases are shared with TRBD1. The CDR3 sequence is 18 residues long. Germline V gene sequence: CDR1 LGHNT, CDR2 FRNRAP. Unmatched junction bases numbered 12, after V lost 1 base and J lost 4 bases. As DNA, the CDR3 is TGTGCTAGTGGTTTGGAGTCCACCGGGACAGGCCAATACAATGAGCAGTTCTTC. Encoded protein: CASGLESTGTGQYNEQFF.

The V call is TRBV6-6, the J call TRBJ2-3, with D possibly TRBD1 on 7 matching bases. V was pared by 6 bases and J by 3 bases, with 16 bases between. This CDR3 is 15 amino acids long. In germline, CDR1 is MNHNY, CDR2 SVGAGI (reference sequence). CDR3 loop: CASRTRQGGTDTQYF. In DNA, the CDR3 is TGTGCCAGCAGAACCCGACAGGGAGGTACAGATACGCAGTATTTT.

The chain couples TRBV25-1 to TRBJ2-3; no reliable D call. Germline V gene lookup returns CDR1 MGHDK and CDR2 SYGVNS. The CDR3 contains 14 residues. The V end was cut by 3 bases, the J end by 0 bases, with 7 bases between. CDR3 bases: TGTGCCAGCAGTGACGCAGCTAGCACAGATACGCAGTATTTT. It is translated as CASSDAASTDTQYF.

This clone has only a few counts. The genes are TRBV9 and TRBJ2-1, with D possibly being TRBD1 (6 bases). Deletions cut 1 base from V and 5 bases from J, with 10 bases between. CDR3 size: 14 residues. The germline V gene has CDR1 SGDLS and CDR2 YYNGEE. CDR3 sequence reads: CASSVTRGNNEQFF. CDR3 nucleotides: TGTGCCAGCAGCGTAACGAGGGGGAACAATGAGCAGTTCTTC.

The rearrangement joins TRBV10-3 to TRBJ1-1, with TRBD1 identical over 9 bases. The V segment lost 10 bases and the J segment 3 bases; nucleotides outside the gene matches: 6. Germline loops: CDR1 ENHRY, CDR2 SYGVKD. The CDR3 runs to 13 residues. For the CDR3, the DNA is TGTGCCACCGAACAGGGGGCAGACACTGAAGCTTTCTTT. It codes for CATEQGADTEAFF.